Below, 32 T cell receptor beta chains from the same sample are listed, as sequenced in a study of blood T cell repertoires in COVID-19. Sequenced by immunoSEQ multiplex PCR; TCRdb stores in-frame clones only, minus some. The sample has 300,000 to 350,000 clones, about 90% seen once. The sequencing sample was made of peripheral blood. Receptor source: a woman aged 40 to 50 with COVID-19, enrolled during active disease.

CDR3: CASSLGRGPEKLFF. The CDR3 DNA follows: TGTGCCAGCAGCTTGGGGAGAGGGCCTGAAAAACTGTTTTTT. V usage is TRBV5-4 and J usage is TRBJ1-4; D is unclear. The CDR3 runs to 14 residues. Per germline, CDR1 SGHNT and CDR2 YYREEE (reference sequence). The V and J ends lost 0 bases and 7 bases respectively, with 10 bases between them.

This clone was recorded a few times. The genes are TRBV30 and TRBJ1-6; no reliable D call. Germline V CDR1 and CDR2: GTSNPN, SVGIG (reference sequence). Trimming took off 5 bases at V and 0 bases at J, with 5 bases between the two ends. This CDR3 spans 13 amino acids. CDR3 nucleotides: TGTGCCTGGGAGAGCTCCTATAATTCACCCCTCCACTTT. It translates to CAWESSYNSPLHF.

V is TRBV4-3 and J is TRBJ2-1, with TRBD2 matching over 13 bases. V lost 0 bases to trimming and J lost 10 bases; unmatched junction nucleotides: 9. Germline V CDR1 and CDR2: LGHNA, YSLEER. CDR3 length: 17 amino acids. The CDR3 region is CASSQDALTSGRAEQFF. In DNA, the CDR3 is TGCGCCAGCAGCCAAGATGCCCTTACTAGCGGGAGGGCCGAGCAGTTCTTC.

Only a few counts were recorded for this clone. The CDR3 protein is CASSIDRRDDGYTF. The CDR3 coding sequence is TGTGCCAGTAGTATAGATCGGAGGGACGATGGCTACACCTTC. The rearrangement links TRBV19 to TRBJ1-2, with D perhaps TRBD1 (5 bases). The germline V gene encodes CDR1 LNHDA and CDR2 SQIVND (reference sequence). The V and J ends lost 0 bases and 6 bases respectively, with 11 bases between them. The CDR3 consists of 14 residues.

In this sample, this clone turned up a few times. The rearrangement joins TRBV27 to TRBJ2-7, with a weak D call TRBD1 (6 bases). There are 13 residues in the CDR3. V gave up 6 bases and J gave up 2 bases, with 11 bases separating them. The V gene's germline CDR1 is MNHEY and CDR2 SMNVEV (reference sequence). The DNA for the CDR3 is TGTGCCAGCAGCCCCAGGGGCCCCTACGAGCAGTACTTC. Translation: CASSPRGPYEQYF.

The chain employs TRBV20-1 and TRBJ1-6, with 7 positions matching TRBD1. With V trimmed by 3 bases and J by 7 bases, 6 bases remained unmatched. This CDR3 has 14 residues. Germline CDR1 reads DFQATT; CDR2 reads SNEGSKA (reference sequence). CDR3 region: CSASRTGRNSPLHF. The CDR3 nucleotides are TGCAGTGCTAGTAGGACAGGTCGCAATTCACCCCTCCACTTT.

J is TRBJ2-5 and V is TRBV3-1 (or the pseudogene TRBV3-2), with 7 nucleotides matching TRBD1. Trimming cost V 7 bases and J 3 bases; bases outside gene matches: 5. The V gene's germline CDR1 is LGHDT and CDR2 YNNKEL (reference sequence). The CDR3 runs to 13 residues. Here the CDR3 reads CASKTGLEETQYF. CDR3 coding DNA: TGTGCCAGCAAGACAGGGCTAGAAGAGACCCAGTACTTC.

The chain is built from TRBV28 and TRBJ1-1; weak D call: TRBD1 (6 bases). Germline CDR1 reads MDHEN; CDR2 reads SYDVKM. This CDR3 contains 14 residues. Trimming took off 3 bases at V and 5 bases at J, with 13 bases between the two ends. This CDR3 reads CASSFPGGATEAFF. For the CDR3, the DNA is TGTGCCAGCAGTTTTCCTGGGGGGGCAACTGAAGCTTTCTTT.

This clone showed up just once. V usage is TRBV10-3 and J usage is TRBJ2-5; the D gene is possibly TRBD1 (6 bases). V lost 4 bases to trimming and J lost 5 bases, with 14 bases between them. The CDR3 totals 14 residues. Germline-derived CDR1 and CDR2 are ENHRY and SYGVKD. CDR3 region: CAISAAGVGETQYF. The CDR3 DNA is TGTGCCATCAGTGCGGCAGGGGTTGGGGAGACCCAGTACTTC.

The J gene is TRBJ1-6, the V gene TRBV9, with D perhaps TRBD1 (6 bases). The germline V gene encodes CDR1 SGDLS and CDR2 YYNGEE. The length of the CDR3 is 14 residues. The V end lost 0 bases, the J end lost 8 bases, and 9 bases lay between the germline ends. CDR3 DNA: TGTGCCAGCAGCGTAGAGACAGGCGATTCACCCCTCCACTTT. Protein: CASSVETGDSPLHF.

The rearrangement uses TRBV6-6 and TRBJ1-1, with 8 positions matching TRBD1. After removal of 0 bases from V and 1 base from J, the junction contained 4 bases not matched to a gene. This CDR3 region has 16 residues. Germline CDR1 MNHNY, CDR2 SVGAGI (reference sequence). CDR3 amino acids: CASSYSVGQGNTEAFF. DNA for the CDR3: TGTGCCAGCAGTTACTCGGTCGGACAGGGGAACACTGAAGCTTTCTTT.

The J gene is TRBJ2-7, the V gene TRBV7-9; TRBD1 matches 9 bases. V was pared by 4 bases and J by 4 bases, with 5 bases of the junction left unmatched. CDR3 length: 14 amino acids. The germline V gene encodes CDR1 SEHNR and CDR2 FQNEAQ (reference sequence). The CDR3, as DNA: TGTGCCAGCAGCTGGGGGGGACAGGGTTACGAGCAGTACTTC. It translates to CASSWGGQGYEQYF.

V and J are TRBV7-3 and TRBJ2-1, with D possibly being TRBD2 (6 bases). This CDR3 has 16 residues. CDR1 SGHTA and CDR2 FQGTGA come from the germline V gene. Trimming removed 2 bases at V and 1 base at J, with 12 bases between. The CDR3 DNA is TGTGCCAGCAGCTTAGCGGGGATGCCGTCCTACAATGAGCAGTTCTTC. Its translation: CASSLAGMPSYNEQFF. The full variable domain, with the rest looked up from reference TRBV7-3 and TRBJ2-1, is GAGVSQTPSNKVTEKGKYVELRCDPISGHTALYWYRQSLGQGPEFLIYFQGTGAADDSGLPNDRFFAVRPEGSVSTLKIQRTERGDSAVYLCASSLAGMPSYNEQFFGPGTRLTVL.

The chain is built from TRBV25-1 and TRBJ1-1; 7 nucleotides line up with TRBD1. With V trimmed by 5 bases and J by 7 bases, 7 bases remained unmatched. Germline values: CDR1 MGHDK, CDR2 SYGVNS. This CDR3 is 13 amino acids long. This CDR3 is CASSSTGKYEAFF. The CDR3 region has the DNA TGTGCCAGCAGTTCGACAGGGAAGTATGAAGCTTTCTTT.

This clone was counted a single time. CDR3 nucleotide sequence: TGTGCCAGCAGCTCGGACAGGTTTGGTAGTTCACCCCTCCACTTT. Amino acid sequence: CASSSDRFGSSPLHF. This sequence joins TRBV7-2 and TRBJ1-6; 7 bases agree with TRBD1. With 4 bases clipped from V and 9 bases from J, the junction kept 9 bases outside the gene matches. CDR1 is SGHTA and CDR2 is FQGNSA in the germline V gene. This CDR3 is 15 amino acids long.

V gene TRBV7-3 combines with J gene TRBJ2-7; 9 positions match TRBD1. Germline V gene data show CDR1 as SGHTA and CDR2 as FQGTGA. The CDR3 contains 13 residues. J was trimmed by 6 bases and V by 5 bases; bases with no gene match: 5. The CDR3 loop is CASSATGGLEQYF. For the CDR3, the DNA is TGTGCCAGCAGCGCGACAGGGGGTCTCGAGCAGTACTTC. Combining the CDR3 with reference TRBV7-3 and TRBJ2-7 gives the whole variable domain GAGVSQTPSNKVTEKGKYVELRCDPISGHTALYWYRQSLGQGPEFLIYFQGTGAADDSGLPNDRFFAVRPEGSVSTLKIQRTERGDSAVYLCASSATGGLEQYFGPGTRLTVT.

The chain employs TRBV28 and TRBJ2-1; D not certain. V lost 11 bases to trimming and J lost 2 bases, with 10 bases between them. The length of the CDR3 is 12 residues. The germline V gene has CDR1 MDHEN and CDR2 SYDVKM. The CDR3 DNA follows: TGTGCCCGCATGGCAACCTACAATGAGCAGTTCTTC. The encoded protein is CARMATYNEQFF. Together with reference TRBV28 and TRBJ2-1, the CDR3 gives the full variable domain: DVKVTQSSRYLVKRTGEKVFLECVQDMDHENMFWYRQDPGLGLRLIYFSYDVKMKEKGDIPEGYSVSREKKERFSLILESASTNQTSMYLCARMATYNEQFFGPGTRLTVL.

The chain recombines TRBV2 with TRBJ2-7; D may be TRBD1 (6 bases). The CDR3 runs 13 residues. The ends were cut back, 7 bases at V and 5 bases at J, with 15 bases in the middle. The germline V gene encodes CDR1 SNHLY and CDR2 FYNNEI. CDR3 sequence: CASIGQLNDEQYF. CDR3 bases: TGTGCCAGCATCGGACAGCTAAACGACGAGCAGTACTTC.

V usage is TRBV9 and J usage is TRBJ2-3; D may be TRBD2 (5 bases). CDR1 and CDR2 from the germline V gene are SGDLS and YYNGEE. This CDR3 comprises 16 residues. V was cut by 4 bases and J by 4 bases, with 19 bases left in between. This chain's CDR3 is CASSPLSTAGADTQYF. Here the CDR3 DNA reads TGTGCCAGCAGCCCCCTTAGTACGGCGGGTGCAGATACGCAGTATTTT.

To note about this clone: The same CDR3 arises from other DNA sequences in this sample as well. The gene calls are TRBV30 and TRBJ2-1; 10 bases align to TRBD2. Germline-derived CDR1 and CDR2 are GTSNPN and SVGIG (reference sequence). Trimming cost V 1 base and J 3 bases; bases outside gene matches: 3. CDR3 length equals 15 residues. CDR3 residues: CAWSGLAGGYNEQFF. CDR3 coding DNA: TGTGCCTGGAGTGGACTAGCGGGCGGCTACAATGAGCAGTTCTTC.

Notes on this clone: Other DNA sequences in the sample encode the same CDR3. V is TRBV27 and J is TRBJ2-7, with a possible D match to TRBD1 (5 bases). This CDR3 region has 13 residues. Germline V gene data show CDR1 as MNHEY and CDR2 as SMNVEV (reference sequence). V was pared by 2 bases and J by 1 base, with 6 bases between. CDR3 in DNA: TGTGCCAGCAGTTTAGGGGCTTCCTACGAGCAGTACTTC. Encoded protein: CASSLGASYEQYF.

The chain couples TRBV2 to TRBJ1-1; possibly TRBD1 for D (6 bases). The V and J ends lost 5 bases and 4 bases respectively, with 11 bases between them. Germline V lookup: CDR1 SNHLY, CDR2 FYNNEI. The CDR3 covers 13 residues. The CDR3 region is CASSPQGGTEAFF. CDR3 bases: TGTGCCAGCAGTCCACAGGGTGGCACTGAAGCTTTCTTT.

CDR3 protein: CASSPQRVWHNEQFF. CDR3 DNA: TGCGCCAGCAGCCCTCAGCGGGTATGGCACAATGAGCAGTTCTTC. This chain uses TRBV5-1 with TRBJ2-1; D perhaps matches TRBD2 (6 bases). Germline V gene data show CDR1 as SGHRS and CDR2 as YFSETQ. This CDR3 is 15 amino acids long. Deletions cut 4 bases from V and 5 bases from J, with 16 bases between. The full variable domain, in which reference TRBV5-1 and TRBJ2-1 provide the parts outside the CDR3, is KAGVTQTPRYLIKTRGQQVTLSCSPISGHRSVSWYQQTPGQGLQFLFEYFSETQRNKGNFPGRFSGRQFSNSRSEMNVSTLELGDSALYLCASSPQRVWHNEQFFGPGTRLTVL.

This chain links TRBV24-1 with TRBJ2-3; 11 positions match TRBD2. V gave up 9 bases and J gave up 2 bases; unmatched junction bases: 6. Germline CDR1 KGHDR, CDR2 SFDVKD. This CDR3 has 15 amino acids. CDR3 sequence reads: CATGGTSGLTDTQYF. The CDR3 DNA is TGTGCCACCGGGGGGACTAGCGGACTCACAGATACGCAGTATTTT.

The chain carries TRBV3-1 (or the pseudogene TRBV3-2) and TRBJ2-5, with D perhaps TRBD2 (6 bases). This CDR3 spans 16 amino acids. Germline CDR1 and CDR2: LGHDT and YNNKEL (reference sequence). Trimming took off 4 bases at V and 5 bases at J, with 20 bases between the two ends. The CDR3 spells CASSPKTTSIRETQYF. The CDR3 coding sequence is TGTGCCAGCAGCCCGAAAACGACTAGTATTAGGGAGACCCAGTACTTC.

The V call is TRBV15, the J call TRBJ1-4; 7 bases are a match to TRBD1. Germline V gene lookup returns CDR1 LNHNV and CDR2 YYDKDF (reference sequence). This CDR3 spans 16 amino acids. After removal of 1 base from V and 6 bases from J, the junction contained 8 bases not matched to a gene. The DNA for the CDR3 is TGTGCCACCAGCAGAGGTGAACAGGGGCCGGATGAAAAACTGTTTTTT. Its protein is CATSRGEQGPDEKLFF.

J is TRBJ1-5 and V is TRBV5-1, with 10 bases lining up with TRBD1. The V gene end was trimmed by 0 bases and the J gene end by 7 bases; junction bases not matched to a gene: 10. The CDR3 is 17 residues long. CDR1 is SGHRS, CDR2 YFSETQ, per germline. The CDR3 is CASSLGPLGQGTQPQHF. Written as DNA, the CDR3 is TGCGCCAGCAGCTTGGGGCCCCTGGGACAGGGGACCCAGCCCCAGCATTTT.

J is TRBJ2-3 and V is TRBV2; 10 bases fit TRBD1. The J segment lost 6 bases and the V segment lost 6 bases, leaving 0 bases of the junction unmatched. Germline V gene lookup returns CDR1 SNHLY and CDR2 FYNNEI. This CDR3 spans 12 amino acids. The CDR3, as DNA: TGTGCCAGCAGGGGACAGGGGGATACGCAGTATTTT. Encoded protein: CASRGQGDTQYF.

The genes are TRBV7-6 and TRBJ2-1; D may be TRBD2 (6 bases). This CDR3 comprises 18 residues. The germline V gene encodes CDR1 SGHVS and CDR2 FNYEAQ. V lost 2 bases to trimming and J lost 2 bases, with 19 bases between them. CDR3 sequence: CASSLKRAGPGTYNEQFF. DNA of the CDR3: TGTGCCAGCAGCTTAAAGAGGGCGGGGCCAGGGACCTACAATGAGCAGTTCTTC.

The V and J genes are TRBV6-2 or TRBV6-3 and TRBJ1-5, with D uncertain. Per the germline V gene, CDR1 is MNHEY and CDR2 is SVGEGT. V was cut by 0 bases and J by 0 bases, with 21 bases left in between. This CDR3 has 20 residues. As DNA, the CDR3 is TGTGCCAGCAGTTACTCTAGTCGCTCCGGAGGTGTTTATAGCAATCAGCCCCAGCATTTT. Translation: CASSYSSRSGGVYSNQPQHF.

The gene calls are TRBV6-6 and TRBJ1-1; D may be TRBD1 (5 bases). This CDR3 region has 13 residues. Trimming pared 7 bases from V and 1 base from J, leaving 10 bases between. Germline CDR1 and CDR2: MNHNY and SVGAGI (reference sequence). CDR3 DNA sequence: TGTGCCAGCACTGTCGGGGGGAACACTGAAGCTTTCTTT. Translation: CASTVGGNTEAFF.

The chain couples TRBV5-1 to TRBJ1-2; TRBD1 might be the D (6 bases). Germline assignment: CDR1 SGHRS and CDR2 YFSETQ. CDR3 length: 13 residues. Deletions cut 4 bases from V and 1 base from J, with 8 bases between. CDR3 protein: CASSQDSNYGYTF. For the CDR3, the DNA is TGCGCCAGCAGCCAGGACAGTAACTATGGCTACACCTTC.